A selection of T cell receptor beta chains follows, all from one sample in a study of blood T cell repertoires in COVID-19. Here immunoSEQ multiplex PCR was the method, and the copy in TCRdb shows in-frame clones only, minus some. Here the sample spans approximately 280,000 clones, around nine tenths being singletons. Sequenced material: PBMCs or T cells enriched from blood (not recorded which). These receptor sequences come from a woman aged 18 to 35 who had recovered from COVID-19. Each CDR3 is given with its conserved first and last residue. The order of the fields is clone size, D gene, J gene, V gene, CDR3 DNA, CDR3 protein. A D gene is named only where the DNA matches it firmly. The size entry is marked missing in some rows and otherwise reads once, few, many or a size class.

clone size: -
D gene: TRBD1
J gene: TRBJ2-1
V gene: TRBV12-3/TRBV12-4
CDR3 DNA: TGTGCCAGCAGTCCAGGGGGCTACAATGAGCAGTTCTTC
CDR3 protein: CASSPGGYNEQFF

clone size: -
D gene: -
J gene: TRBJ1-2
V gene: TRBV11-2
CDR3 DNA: TGTGCCAGCAGGGATATACGCGGAATTAACTATGGCTACACCTTC
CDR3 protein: CASRDIRGINYGYTF

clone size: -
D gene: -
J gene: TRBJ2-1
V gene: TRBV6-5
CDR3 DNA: TGTGCCAGCAGTTACTCGCGCGGGGTGGGAAATGAGCAGTTCTTC
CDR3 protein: CASSYSRGVGNEQFF

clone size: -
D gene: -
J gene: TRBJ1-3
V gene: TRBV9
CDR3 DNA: TGTGCCAGCAGTAAAGGGGCGGCGAACTCTGGAAACACCATATATTTT
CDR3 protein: CASSKGAANSGNTIYF

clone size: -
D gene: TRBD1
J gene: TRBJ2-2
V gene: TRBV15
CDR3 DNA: TGTGCCACCCGGGACAGGGGACTCAACACCGGGGAGCTGTTTTTT
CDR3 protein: CATRDRGLNTGELFF

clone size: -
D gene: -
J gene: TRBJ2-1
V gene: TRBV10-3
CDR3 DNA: TGTGCCATCACTGACGGATTGGGGCGAGAACACAATGAGCAGTTCTTC
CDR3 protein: CAITDGLGREHNEQFF

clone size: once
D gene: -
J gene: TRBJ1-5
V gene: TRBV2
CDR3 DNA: TGTGCCAGCAGCACATGGGAGGGGTTACAGCCCCAGCATTTT
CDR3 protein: CASSTWEGLQPQHF

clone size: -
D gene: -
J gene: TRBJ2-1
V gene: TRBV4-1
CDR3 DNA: TGCGCCAGCAGCCCTTCAAATTTCCCCGGGACAACATACTCCTACAATGAGCAGTTCTTC
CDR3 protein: CASSPSNFPGTTYSYNEQFF

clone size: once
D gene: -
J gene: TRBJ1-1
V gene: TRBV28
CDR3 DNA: TGTGCCAGCAGTTTCATGGGGGGAAAAGCTTTCTTT
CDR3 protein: CASSFMGGKAFF

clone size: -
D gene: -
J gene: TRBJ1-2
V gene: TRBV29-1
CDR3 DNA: TGCAGCGTTGAGAGAAGTATAGGGGCCCCCTATGGCTACACCTTC
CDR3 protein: CSVERSIGAPYGYTF

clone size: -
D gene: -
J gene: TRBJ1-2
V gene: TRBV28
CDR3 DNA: TGTGCCAGCAGCATAACTCGACAGGCTCCTAACTATGGCTACACCTTC
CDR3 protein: CASSITRQAPNYGYTF

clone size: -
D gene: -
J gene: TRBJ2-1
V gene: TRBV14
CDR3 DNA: TGTGCCAGCAGCCAAGATGGGGCGGATCTCGACAATGAGCAGTTCTTC
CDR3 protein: CASSQDGADLDNEQFF

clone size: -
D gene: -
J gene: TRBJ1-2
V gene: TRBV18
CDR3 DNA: TGTGCCAGCTCACCACGGGATATCGGGACATTCTATGGCTACACCTTC
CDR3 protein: CASSPRDIGTFYGYTF

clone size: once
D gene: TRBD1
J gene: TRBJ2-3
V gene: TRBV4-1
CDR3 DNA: TGCGCCAGCAGCCAAGCCCCGACAGGGCCAGATACGCAGTATTTT
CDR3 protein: CASSQAPTGPDTQYF

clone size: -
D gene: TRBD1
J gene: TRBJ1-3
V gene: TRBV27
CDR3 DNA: TGTGCCAGCAGACAAAAAACAGGGGGCTCTGGAAACACCATATATTTT
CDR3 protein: CASRQKTGGSGNTIYF

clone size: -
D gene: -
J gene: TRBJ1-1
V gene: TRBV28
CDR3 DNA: TGTGCCAGCACGCGGGTCAGGAACACTGAAGCTTTCTTT
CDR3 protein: CASTRVRNTEAFF

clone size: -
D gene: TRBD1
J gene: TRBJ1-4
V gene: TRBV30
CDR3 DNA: TGTGCCTGGGGACAGGGTGCAACTAATGAAAAACTGTTTTTT
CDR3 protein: CAWGQGATNEKLFF

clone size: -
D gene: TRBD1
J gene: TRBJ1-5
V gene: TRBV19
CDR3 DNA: TGTGCCAGTCAAACCGGGACAGGGCGCTCCTCTAGCAATCAGCCCCAGCATTTT
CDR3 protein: CASQTGTGRSSSNQPQHF

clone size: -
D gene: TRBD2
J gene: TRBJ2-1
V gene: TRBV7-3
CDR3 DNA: TGTGCCAGCAGCTCCCCCCGGTGGGGGGGGGACAATGAGCAGTTCTTC
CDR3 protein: CASSSPRWGGDNEQFF

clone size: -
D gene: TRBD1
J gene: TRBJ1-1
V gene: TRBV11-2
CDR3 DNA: TGTGCCAGCAGGGGACAGGAGGTTGAAGCTTTCTTT
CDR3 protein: CASRGQEVEAFF

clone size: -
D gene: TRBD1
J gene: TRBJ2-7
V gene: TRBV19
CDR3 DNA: TGTGCCAGTAGTATATCCGGGACAGGGAGCTCCTACGAGCAGTACTTC
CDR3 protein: CASSISGTGSSYEQYF

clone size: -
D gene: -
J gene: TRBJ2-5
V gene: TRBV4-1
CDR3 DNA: TGCGCCAGCAGCCGTCGGGGGGCGCAACGAGAGACCCAGTACTTC
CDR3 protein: CASSRRGAQRETQYF

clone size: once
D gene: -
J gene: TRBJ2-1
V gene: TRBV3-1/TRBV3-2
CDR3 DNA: TGTGCCAGCAGCCAAGGACAGGTTGGGGCTTACAATGAGCAGTTCTTC
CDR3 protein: CASSQGQVGAYNEQFF

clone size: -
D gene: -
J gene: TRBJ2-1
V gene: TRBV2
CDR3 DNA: TGTGCCAGCAGGCAGGTTTTCACTGAGCAGTTCTTC
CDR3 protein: CASRQVFTEQFF

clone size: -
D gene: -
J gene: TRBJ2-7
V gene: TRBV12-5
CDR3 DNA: TGTGCTAGTGGTTTGGGACAGGAGCTTAACTTC
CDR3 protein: CASGLGQELNF

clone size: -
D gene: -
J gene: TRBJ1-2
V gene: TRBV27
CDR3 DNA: TGTGCCAGCAGTGCGCTGCTGACAGACACCTATGGCTACACCTTC
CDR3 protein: CASSALLTDTYGYTF

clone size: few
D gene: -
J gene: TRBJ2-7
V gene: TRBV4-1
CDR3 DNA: TGCGCCAGCAGCCAAGAACTAGCCTCCTACTACGAGCAGTACTTC
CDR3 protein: CASSQELASYYEQYF

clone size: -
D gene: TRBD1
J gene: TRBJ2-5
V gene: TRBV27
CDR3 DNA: TGTGCCAGCAGTATAATGACAGGGACCGGCCAAGAGACCCAGTACTTC
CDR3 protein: CASSIMTGTGQETQYF

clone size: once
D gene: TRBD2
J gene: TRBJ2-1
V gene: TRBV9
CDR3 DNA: TGTGCCAGCAGTGCCGGGACTAGCGGGAGTGGTGAGCAGTTCTTC
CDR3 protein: CASSAGTSGSGEQFF

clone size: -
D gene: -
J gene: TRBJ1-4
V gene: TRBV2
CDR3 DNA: TGTGCCAGCAAATCGACAGGCCGTAATGAAAAACTGTTTTTT
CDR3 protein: CASKSTGRNEKLFF

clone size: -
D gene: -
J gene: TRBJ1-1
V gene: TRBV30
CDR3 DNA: TGTGCCTGGGAGGACAGTGGGAGCACTGAAGCTTTCTTT
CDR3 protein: CAWEDSGSTEAFF